The TCR beta chain described here comes from a study of cytomegalovirus exposure and HLA in healthy donors. Broader study findings: The tendency of first-cohort TCR clusters to co-occur in the approximately 110 validation repertoires was the finding of a later analysis.

Method: immunoSEQ multiplex PCR; TCRdb's copy keeps in-frame clones and lacks some. The sample carries roughly 100,000 clones, about 94% recorded once. The CDR3 is 16 amino acids. V was pared by 3 bases and J by 3 bases, with 5 bases of the junction left unmatched. Germline V gene lookup returns CDR1 SGHTA and CDR2 FQGNSA. For this clone: Its antigen remains unknown.

The TCR was taken from a woman aged 18-29 years in good health and CMV-seronegative. Sequencing was carried out using PBMCs. The rearrangement links TRBV7-2 to TRBJ1-4, with TRBD1 matching 9 bases. The CDR3 is CASSFAGTGPNEKLFF. The CDR3 nucleotides read TGTGCCAGCAGCTTTGCCGGGACAGGGCCTAATGAAAAACTGTTTTTT.